A selection of T cell receptor beta chains follows, all from one sample in a study of T cell repertoires in cytomegalovirus infection. TCRdb itself ran the reads through MiXCR, one entry per CDR3 protein. The profile covers fewer than 200,000 distinct CDR3 sequences, with about an eighth appearing a single time and 25% to 30% taken by the ten largest. The sample was PBMCs. The receptors were sampled from a human donor in good health (CMV status not recorded). Some clones in this sample may be carry-over from other donors' samples. Each CDR3 is given with its conserved first and last residue. The D gene is left open where the match is weak. Not every row has a clone size; where given, it reads once, few, many or a size class.

clone size	D gene	V gene	J gene	CDR3 DNA	CDR3 protein
many	.	TRBV29-1	TRBJ1-2	TGCAGCGTTAAAAGGAGTTATGGCTACACCTTC	CSVKRSYGYTF
few	TRBD2	TRBV2	TRBJ2-7	TGTGCCAGCCAGCGGGAATACTCCTACGAGCAGTACTTC	CASQREYSYEQYF
many	TRBD1	TRBV28	TRBJ1-4	TGTGCCAGCAGCTACAGGGGCCGCCTAGGAAAACTGTTTTTT	CASSYRGRLGKLFF
.	.	TRBV7-9	TRBJ1-5	TGTGCCAGCCGGCAAGGGGGGGGCAGGGAGCCCCAGCATTTT	CASRQGGGREPQHF
.	TRBD1	TRBV12-3/TRBV12-4	TRBJ1-1	TGTGCCAGCAGAACAGGGGCCGGGAACACTGAAGCTTTCTTT	CASRTGAGNTEAFF
.	.	TRBV6-2/TRBV6-3	TRBJ2-1	TGTGCCAGCAAGATTTCGGGAGACTACAATGAGCAGTTCTTC	CASKISGDYNEQFF
.	TRBD1	TRBV29-1	TRBJ2-5	TGCAGCGTTGTGGCAGGGGGAGAGACCCAGTACTTC	CSVVAGGETQYF
.	.	TRBV4-1	TRBJ1-1	TGCGCCAGCAGCGATAACATTAGGGTGACAACTGAAGCTTTCTTT	CASSDNIRVTTEAFF
.	.	TRBV7-9	TRBJ2-4	TGTGCCAGCAGCTTAGCGACAACCTGGGCCAAAAACATTCAGTACTTC	CASSLATTWAKNIQYF
.	TRBD1	TRBV28	TRBJ1-5	TGTGCCAGCAGTTTACGGGACAGGGAACGTCAGCCCCAGCATTTT	CASSLRDRERQPQHF
many	TRBD2	TRBV10-3	TRBJ2-5	TGTGCCATCAGCGGTGGGAGGGGCGTACAAGAGACCCAGTACTTC	CAISGGRGVQETQYF
few	.	TRBV20-1	TRBJ2-5	TGCAGTGCCAAATCTAATGGGGCGGAGGGGGAGACCCAGTACTTC	CSAKSNGAEGETQYF
.	.	TRBV7-9	TRBJ1-2	TGTGCCAGCAGCCCGGGTTTTCTACATGACTATGGCTACACCTTC	CASSPGFLHDYGYTF
.	TRBD1	TRBV29-1	TRBJ2-3	TGCAGCGTTGGAGGCAGGGGGTCTTATACGCAGTATTTT	CSVGGRGSYTQYF
many	TRBD1	TRBV7-9	TRBJ2-1	TGTGCCAGCCCACCCAGGGACAGGGACTCCTACAATGAGCAGTTCTTC	CASPPRDRDSYNEQFF
few	.	TRBV28	TRBJ1-1	TGTGCCAGCAGACGGAGAGAAGCTTTCTTT	CASRRREAFF
many	.	TRBV7-8	TRBJ2-2	TGTGCCACCTTTCTTCGGCAGGGGCCGAACACCGGGGAGCTGTTTTTT	CATFLRQGPNTGELFF
.	.	TRBV5-4	TRBJ2-5	TGTGCCAGCAGCTACCGGGACATACAAGAGACCCAGTACTTC	CASSYRDIQETQYF
.	.	TRBV4-1	TRBJ2-2	TGCGCCAGCAGCCACCAATTCCCGGGGCCGAACACCGGGGAGCTGTTTTTT	CASSHQFPGPNTGELFF
.	TRBD2	TRBV29-1	TRBJ2-1	TGCAGCGTTGAACTAGCGGGAGTTTATAATGAGCAGTTCTTC	CSVELAGVYNEQFF
many	TRBD2	TRBV7-2	TRBJ2-2	TGTGCCAGCAGCCGTCGCCGGGGGGCGAACACCGGGGAGCTGTTTTTT	CASSRRRGANTGELFF
many	TRBD2	TRBV11-3	TRBJ2-1	TGTGCCAGCAGCTTCGGGACTAGCGGGAGGTCGGATGAGCAGTTCTTC	CASSFGTSGRSDEQFF
many	TRBD2	TRBV6-2/TRBV6-3	TRBJ2-3	TGTGCCAGCAGTTACTCGCTAGCGGTTGGAGCAGATACGCAGTATTTT	CASSYSLAVGADTQYF
.	.	TRBV4-1	TRBJ2-7	TGCGCCAGCAGCCAGGGCCTCTCCTACGAGCAGTACTTC	CASSQGLSYEQYF
few	TRBD1	TRBV14	TRBJ1-1	TGTGCCAGCAGCCCCGGGAGGGGGCTTATGAACACTGAAGCTTTCTTT	CASSPGRGLMNTEAFF
many	.	TRBV6-1	TRBJ2-7	TGTGCCAGCAGTGAAGCGCTTGTCGGCAGTTCCTACGAGCAGTACTTC	CASSEALVGSSYEQYF
many	.	TRBV28	TRBJ1-6	TGTGCCAGCAGTTTACGACAGCGACCCCTCCACTTT	CASSLRQRPLHF
.	.	TRBV6-2/TRBV6-3	TRBJ1-2	TGTGCCAGCAGTTCCTACAGATCCTATGGCTACACCTTC	CASSSYRSYGYTF